This TCR beta chain was found in a study of T cell responses to AZD1222 COVID-19 vaccine. At the level of the study: Pooled in the analysis were second doses at about 4 or about 12 weeks. The study, taken as a whole, reports: Among AZD1222 vaccinees, only six or seven were seropositive at baseline. Samples come after the peak T cell response, not at day 14. White British people made up most donors, females outnumbered males, and clonal diversity was possibly underestimated.

About this clone: What it binds is not known.

The CDR3 contains 14 residues. CDR1 and CDR2 (germline): SNHLY, FYNNEI. The J segment lost 3 bases and the V segment lost 2 bases, leaving 4 bases of the junction unmatched. Repertoires were generated with immunoSEQ multiplex PCR, while TCRdb's copy carries only in-frame clones and drops some. Of roughly 150,000 clones listed, about 93% are singletons. V gene TRBV2 combines with J gene TRBJ2-7, with 7 nucleotides matching TRBD2. This specimen consisted of peripheral blood, obtained on day 0 of AZD1222 vaccination. This receptor was obtained from an adult in good health. The CDR3 spells CASSERRGSYEQYF. As DNA, the CDR3 is TGTGCCAGCAGTGAACGGCGGGGGAGCTACGAGCAGTACTTC.